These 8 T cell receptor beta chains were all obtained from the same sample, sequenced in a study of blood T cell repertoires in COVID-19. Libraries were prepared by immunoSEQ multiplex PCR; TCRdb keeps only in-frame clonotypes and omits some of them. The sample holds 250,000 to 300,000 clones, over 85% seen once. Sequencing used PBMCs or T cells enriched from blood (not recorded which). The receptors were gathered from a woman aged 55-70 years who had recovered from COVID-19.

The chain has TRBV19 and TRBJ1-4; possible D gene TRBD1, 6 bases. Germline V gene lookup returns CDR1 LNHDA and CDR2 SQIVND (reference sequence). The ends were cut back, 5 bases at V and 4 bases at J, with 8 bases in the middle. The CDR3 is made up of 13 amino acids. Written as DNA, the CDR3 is TGTGCCAGTAGTCTACAGGGTAATGAAAAACTGTTTTTT. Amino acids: CASSLQGNEKLFF.

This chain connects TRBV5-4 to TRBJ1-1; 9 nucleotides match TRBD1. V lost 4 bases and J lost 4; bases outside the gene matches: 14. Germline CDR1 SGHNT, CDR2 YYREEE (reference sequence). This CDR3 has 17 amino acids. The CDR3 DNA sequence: TGTGCCAGCAGCAAGACCGGGACAGGGTTCGGACTCACTGAAGCTTTCTTT. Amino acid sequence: CASSKTGTGFGLTEAFF.

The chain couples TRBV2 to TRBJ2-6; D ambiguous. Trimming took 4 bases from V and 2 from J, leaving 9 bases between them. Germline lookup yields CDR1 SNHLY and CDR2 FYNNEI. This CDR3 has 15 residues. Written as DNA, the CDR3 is TGTGCCAGCAGTGGGTTCCAGGCTGGGGCCAACGTCCTGACTTTC. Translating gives CASSGFQAGANVLTF.

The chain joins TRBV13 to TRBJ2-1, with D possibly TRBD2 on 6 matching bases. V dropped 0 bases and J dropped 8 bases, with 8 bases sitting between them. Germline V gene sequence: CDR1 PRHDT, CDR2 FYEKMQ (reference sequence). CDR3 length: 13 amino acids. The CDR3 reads CASSLGEGDEQFF. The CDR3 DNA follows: TGTGCCAGCAGCTTAGGGGAGGGCGATGAGCAGTTCTTC.

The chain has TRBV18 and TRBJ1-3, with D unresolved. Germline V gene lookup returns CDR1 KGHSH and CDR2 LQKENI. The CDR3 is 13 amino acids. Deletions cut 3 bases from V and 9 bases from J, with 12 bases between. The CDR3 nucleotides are TGTGCCAGCTCACCGGGGTTCGAGGGCACCATATATTTT. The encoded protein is CASSPGFEGTIYF.

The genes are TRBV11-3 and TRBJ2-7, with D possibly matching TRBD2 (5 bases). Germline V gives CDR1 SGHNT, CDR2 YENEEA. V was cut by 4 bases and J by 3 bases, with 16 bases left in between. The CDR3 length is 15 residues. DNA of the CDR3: TGTGCCAGCAGCTCTCCCCTTGGGAGTTACTACGAGCAGTACTTC. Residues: CASSSPLGSYYEQYF.

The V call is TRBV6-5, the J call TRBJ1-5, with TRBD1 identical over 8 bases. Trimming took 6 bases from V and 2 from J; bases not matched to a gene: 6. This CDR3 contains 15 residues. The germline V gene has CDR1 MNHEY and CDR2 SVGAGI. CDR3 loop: CASSKPGQGNQPQHF. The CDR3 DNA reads TGTGCCAGCAGCAAACCGGGACAGGGCAATCAGCCCCAGCATTTT.

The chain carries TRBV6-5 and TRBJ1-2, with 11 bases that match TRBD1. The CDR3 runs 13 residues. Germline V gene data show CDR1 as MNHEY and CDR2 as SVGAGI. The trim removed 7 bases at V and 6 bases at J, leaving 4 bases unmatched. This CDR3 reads CASTLGQGDGYTF. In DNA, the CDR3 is TGTGCCAGCACCCTGGGACAGGGGGATGGCTACACCTTC.